This T cell receptor (beta chain) derives from a study of blood T cells in healthy people across ages. Study-wide context: For every two T cells, template switching captured about one barcoded beta molecule.

Whenever a sample was processed, at least 7 million PBMCs were isolated. Per individual sample, total RNA of at least 6 micrograms was extracted. Primers used in a second PCR of about 6 to 11 cycles were a sample-barcoded 5' primer and a J-beta primer mix. Each cDNA was tagged by a template-switch adaptor containing 12 random nucleotides. A single record per CDR3 protein comes from TCRdb applying MiXCR to the 5' RACE reads. The table shows 750,000 to 950,000 distinct CDR3 sequences, with under 30% occurring only once. The same specimen was also included in a second study, on T cells of mothers and their children.

The TCR was taken from a boy aged 10-17 years in good health. Specimen: blood.

CDR3: CASSSVVDTQYF. CDR3 in DNA: TGTGCCAGCAGTTCGGTTGTCGATACGCAGTATTTT. V usage is TRBV28 and J usage is TRBJ2-3; D is uncertain. Germline V CDR1 and CDR2: MDHEN, SYDVKM. Trimming took 4 bases from V and 6 from J, leaving 8 bases between them. The length of the CDR3 is 12 residues.